This paragraph reports one TCR beta chain. Germline values: CDR1 SGHTA, CDR2 FQGTGA. This CDR3 is 16 amino acids long. V gave up 2 bases and J gave up 4 bases, with 12 bases separating them. The sample belongs to a study of blood T cell repertoires in COVID-19. Study-level information: From the United States, Italy and Spain came samples of acute and convalescent COVID-19.

Assay used: immunoSEQ multiplex PCR; TCRdb lists only in-frame clones, some missing. The sample holds about 67,000 clones, just under 80% seen once. The clonotype was recovered from a woman in her sixties with acute or convalescent COVID-19. Sequencing used peripheral blood. The chain combines TRBV7-3 with TRBJ2-6; D not resolved. CDR3 amino acids: CASSLDSGAGANVLTF. The DNA for the CDR3 is TGTGCCAGCAGCTTAGACTCGGGTGCCGGGGCCAACGTCCTGACTTTC.